This T cell receptor beta chain emerged from a study of post-analysis software for immune sequencing data (dated by TCRdb to 2015 to 2017). A note on the overall study: Recorded disease courses included relapsing-remitting, secondary progressive and progressive-relapsing multiple sclerosis, with some patients lacking subtype annotation. A subset of samples was prepared in parallel using single-end sample barcoding, then pooled and co-amplified after Illumina adapter ligation. The patient repertoires were set against about 10 previously published healthy control repertoires from donors whose ages ranged from roughly 6 to 27 years.

Overall study results and their limits: Strong co-clustering of samples prepared in the same batch was shown by direct clustering with F measure, prompting a batch-effect correction. The multiple sclerosis patient group was slightly younger than the control group. Significantly lower normalized Chao1 diversity was found in multiple sclerosis patients than in controls, suggesting substantial peripheral T-cell clonal expansion. Four or five TRBV segments, including TRBV5-6, TRBV5-1 and TRBV20-1, were significantly more frequent in patients than controls.

Trimming leaves V shorter by 2 bases and J shorter by 3 bases, with the junction holding 8 bases beyond the gene matches. The germline V gene (reference sequence) supplies CDR1 SGHKS and CDR2 YYEKEE. The CDR3 goes from the cysteine to the phenylalanine over 15 residues. Of all the DNA, just the CDR3 is kept, 45 bases in frame from base 1. To demonstrate the VDJtools post-analysis software, TCR beta repertoires were profiled from the peripheral blood of more than ten young patients with multiple sclerosis. Multiple sclerosis patients were children and adolescents aged 6 to 15 years. The library was generated by PCR. Sequencing used an Illumina HiSeq 2500. Unique molecular identifiers were incorporated into TCR beta cDNA libraries to reduce PCR and sequencing biases. Every 1 to 10 million input T cells yielded 500,000 or so cDNA molecules, meaning each molecule approximated one T cell. The same protocol used for the earlier healthy control dataset was applied to prepare and sequence the patient libraries. Samples belonging to the same batch were prepared together, multiplexed and sequenced on a shared HiSeq lane. On the authors' methods: MIGEC was used to process the raw barcoded reads, and molecular identifier groups with only a single read were discarded before consensus assembly and CDR3 extraction. VDJtools was used for post-analysis of the clonotype tables, with diversity normalized by down-sampling every dataset to the smallest sample size. Repertoire overlap clustering matched CDR3 amino acid but not nucleotide sequences to correct batch-related cross-sample contamination. TCRdb trimmed the raw reads at Q25, called clones with MiXCR and kept productive beta chains. Each CDR3 protein gets just one entry, which takes the most common genes and DNA from the rows behind it. TCRdb's processing, not the study's, gives the V and J calls here. In this sample the table shows some 370,000 distinct CDR3 sequences, about a third of which occur a single time. The biggest ten clones account for about an eighth of the sample.

Concerning this clonotype: Its antigen is not yet known. No much larger clonotype is one base removed from it; base qualities were not supplied.

The V and J genes are TRBV5-5 and TRBJ2-7, with 7 central nucleotides matching TRBD1. The sequencing input was blood. The sequence derives from a girl aged 5-17 years with multiple sclerosis. The sequenced DNA is TGTGCCAGCAGCTTCCTATGGGACAGCTACTACGAGCAGTACTTC. It translates as CASSFLWDSYYEQYF.